The clone carrying this T cell receptor (beta chain) was recorded many times. Its specificity is unknown. This sample was included in a study of CD8 T cells in ankylosing spondylitis. Whole-study results and caveats: Roughly eight highly homologous variants made up a TCR beta motif, and this motif appeared characteristic of ankylosing spondylitis blood. Disease-linked clones proved CD8+ and comparatively uncommon in peripheral blood.

The V gene end was trimmed by 6 bases and the J gene end by 3 bases; junction bases not matched to a gene: 8. The CDR3 runs 15 residues. Quantitative molecular-barcoded 5'-RACE generated the TCR beta libraries. In TCRdb, the 5' RACE reads were re-called with MiXCR into one record per CDR3 protein. The sample lists approximately 250,000 distinct CDR3 sequences, roughly a tenth occurring once. The chain has TRBV12-3 or TRBV12-4 and TRBJ2-1; TRBD2 agrees at 7 bases. This TCR was recovered from a male donor with ankylosing spondylitis or in good health (not recorded which). The sample taken for sequencing was blood, either unsorted or a sorted T cell fraction (not recorded which). The DNA of the CDR3 is TGTGCCAGCAGCCCCGGGGACTACAGCTACAATGAGCAGTTCTTC. This encodes CASSPGDYSYNEQFF.